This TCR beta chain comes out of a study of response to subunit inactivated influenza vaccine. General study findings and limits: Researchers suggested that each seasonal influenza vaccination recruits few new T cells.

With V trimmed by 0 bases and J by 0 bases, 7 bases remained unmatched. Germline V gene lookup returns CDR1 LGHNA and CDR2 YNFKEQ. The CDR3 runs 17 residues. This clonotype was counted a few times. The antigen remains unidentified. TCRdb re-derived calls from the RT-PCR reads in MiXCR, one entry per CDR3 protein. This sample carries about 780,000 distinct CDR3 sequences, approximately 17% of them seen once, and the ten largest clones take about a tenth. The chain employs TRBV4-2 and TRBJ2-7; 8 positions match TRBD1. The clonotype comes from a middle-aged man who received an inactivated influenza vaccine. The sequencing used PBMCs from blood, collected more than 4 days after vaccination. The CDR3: CASSQDLGGQASYEQYF. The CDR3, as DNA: TGTGCCAGCAGCCAAGATTTAGGGGGACAGGCCTCCTACGAGCAGTACTTC.